One TCR beta chain is described in this entry. Its specific antigen is unknown. Base qualities are missing; no much larger clone stands one base away. The library was built by means of the immunoSEQ multiplex PCR assay. Rearranged TCR beta chain products were amplified from the genomic DNA of sorted T-cell subsets and were then sequenced. In the paper's pipeline: Shannon entropy and Simpson indices were used to quantify the repertoire diversity of productive TCR beta rearrangements. Clonal expansion was assessed using the summed frequency of the 100 most abundant productive TCR beta clonotypes among total reads. The TRB repertoires were evaluated with a self-reactivity index based on amino acid usage at CDR3beta positions 6 and 7. Repertoire analyses used two-way ANOVA; flow cytometric analyses used Student t or Mann-Whitney tests. The table was pulled from immuneACCESS by TCRdb, which kept in-frame rearrangements only. Such tables lose some clones; where checked, under half of the loss comes from unresolved V genes, and the rest has no known cause. V, J and clone size derive from that table, while D and trimming were established from the DNA sequence. The sample table holds some 30,000 clones, of which around 89% were seen once. Jointly, the top ten make up about 5% of the sample.

Eight healthy control donors were used as the comparison group for repertoire analyses. Before genomic DNA extraction, CD8+ T cells without CD4 were isolated from blood. This entry belongs to a study of regulatory and conventional T cells in RAG deficiency (TCRdb year 2017). At the level of the whole study: High-throughput TCR beta sequencing was used to compare the repertoire diversity and composition of Treg, conventional CD4+ and CD8+ T cells between RAG-deficient patients and healthy controls. Overall results and qualifications from the work: Some T-cell subset analyses were not performed for some subjects. In Omenn syndrome and CID/AS patients compared with controls, around 93-fold fewer unique TCR beta sequences were detected from Treg cells, versus about 10-fold fewer for other subsets. The CD25-high CD127-low cells sorted from Omenn syndrome patients may be peripherally activated cells rather than true Treg cells. Shorter CDR3 lengths were found in all patient T-cell subsets, and >85% Treg-Tconv repertoire overlap at nucleotide and amino acid level was observed in Omenn syndrome patients. RAG-deficient patients showed markedly lower Shannon entropy and higher Simpson indices than control T-cell subpopulations.

CDR1 MNHEY and CDR2 SVGAGI are derived from the germline V gene. Germline trimming: 7 bases from V, 7 bases from J; junction bases outside gene matches: 9. From the cysteine up to the phenylalanine, the CDR3 has a length of 14 residues. Only the CDR3 region is kept as DNA, spanning 42 bases read in frame from base 1. These data also featured in a second study, about regulatory T cells. In that second paper, the authors write: In the multiplex PCR, 52 forward TRBV primers and 13 reverse TRBJ primers were used, and assay-based and computational corrections were applied for amplification bias. Restricted unique TRB V-J pairs and skewed V and J gene usage were observed in patient repertoires, most markedly in regulatory T cells. The study compared T-cell receptor beta repertoires of sorted regulatory, conventional CD4+ and CD8+ T cells in CD3G-deficient patients with those in healthy controls. Ficoll density separation was used to isolate peripheral blood mononuclear cells. A FACSAria cell sorter was used to isolate CD3+ CD8+ CD4- T cells. Within the immunoSEQ assay, multiplex PCR amplified rearranged TRB loci from genomic DNA. Sequencing of the TRB amplicons was done on an Illumina HiSeq platform. Custom algorithms error-filtered the raw sequences and aligned the raw sequences to reference gene sequences, after which the immunoSEQ online tools were used for analysis. Frequencies of productive and nonproductive TRB rearrangements were assessed among unique sequences as well as among total sequences. For group comparisons, t tests, Mann-Whitney tests or two-way ANOVA were performed in Prism software.

Sequenced material: CD8+ T cells sorted from blood. Rearrangement joined TRBV6-5 to TRBJ2-1; 8 central nucleotides agree with TRBD2. The source is a human donor in good health. The DNA sequence is TGTGCCAGCATAGGATCTAGCGGGCCAAATGAGCAGTTCTTC. It is translated as CASIGSSGPNEQFF.